This is a list of T cell receptor beta chains from one sample in a study of blood T cell repertoires in COVID-19. TCRdb keeps only in-frame clones here, not all; method: immunoSEQ multiplex PCR. Here the sample spans a few hundred thousand clones, 75% to 85% being singletons. Material for sequencing was peripheral blood. The receptors originated from a human donor in a cohort sampled during active COVID-19. CDR3s include the opening cysteine and the closing phenylalanine or tryptophan. Each record gives: V gene, clone size, D gene, J gene, CDR3 DNA, CDR3 protein. A D gene is named only where the DNA matches it firmly. A row's size may be missing; if present it is once, few, many or a size class.

TRBV5-6	NA	TRBD2	TRBJ2-1	TGTGCCAGCAGCTCAGGACTAGCGGGAGTAGAGCAGTTCTTC	CASSSGLAGVEQFF
TRBV3-1/TRBV3-2	NA	TRBD2	TRBJ2-7	TGTGCCAGCAGCCAAGGGCTAGCGGGAGTCTACGAGCAGTACTTC	CASSQGLAGVYEQYF
TRBV5-5	NA	TRBD2	TRBJ2-3	TGTGCCAGCAGACAGGTACTAGCGGGAGTTGGTAAAGATACGCAGTATTTT	CASRQVLAGVGKDTQYF
TRBV6-5	NA	TRBD1	TRBJ1-3	TGTGCCAGCAGTTACTCGGGCAGGGGGTCTGGAAACACCATATATTTT	CASSYSGRGSGNTIYF
TRBV21-1	NA	NA	TRBJ2-7	TGTGCCAGCAGCAAGAAGAGGACAGGGGTATCCTACGAGCAGTACTTC	CASSKKRTGVSYEQYF
TRBV12-3/TRBV12-4	NA	NA	TRBJ2-7	TGTGCCAGCAGTTTAGGGGAGTCCTACGAGCAGTACTTC	CASSLGESYEQYF
TRBV29-1	NA	TRBD2	TRBJ2-1	TGCAGCGTTCCCACACTAGCGGGAAACAATGAGCAGTTCTTC	CSVPTLAGNNEQFF
TRBV4-1	NA	NA	TRBJ1-1	TGCGCCAGCAGCCAGATTGGGGCAGGGGACACTGAAGCTTTCTTT	CASSQIGAGDTEAFF
TRBV14	NA	NA	TRBJ1-1	TGTGCCAGCAGCCCCCAGGCAGGGTGGGGGAACACTGAAGCTTTCTTT	CASSPQAGWGNTEAFF
TRBV7-9	NA	TRBD2	TRBJ2-7	TGTGCCAGCAGCTCGCTAGCGGCATCCTACGAGCAGTACTTC	CASSSLAASYEQYF
TRBV5-5	NA	NA	TRBJ2-1	TGTGCCAGCAGCTTAGACAGAAACTCCTACAATGAGCAGTTCTTC	CASSLDRNSYNEQFF
TRBV5-1	NA	NA	TRBJ2-5	TGCGCCAGCCGGCCGGGGGAGGAGACCCAGTACTTC	CASRPGEETQYF
TRBV28	NA	NA	TRBJ1-5	TGTGCCAGCAGTAGATGGGGCGCTAGCAATCAGCCCCAGCATTTT	CASSRWGASNQPQHF
TRBV30	NA	TRBD1	TRBJ2-3	TGTGCCTGGATGATCGGGACAGGGTGGACAGATACGCAGTATTTT	CAWMIGTGWTDTQYF
TRBV5-1	NA	NA	TRBJ2-3	TGCGCCAGCATTCCCGGGGTGGGCACAGATACGCAGTATTTT	CASIPGVGTDTQYF
TRBV27	NA	NA	TRBJ1-5	TGTGCCAGCAGTGTAACAGGGACCTATAGCAATCAGCCCCAGCATTTT	CASSVTGTYSNQPQHF
TRBV27	NA	NA	TRBJ2-7	TGTGCCAGCAGTTGGGGACAAGCCGACTACGAGCAGTACTTC	CASSWGQADYEQYF
TRBV28	few	NA	TRBJ1-5	TGTGCCAGCAGTTCCCCTCCAGGTTATCAGCCCCAGCATTTT	CASSSPPGYQPQHF